This record concerns one T cell receptor (beta chain) sequence. The clone's antigen remains unknown. No much larger clonotype is one base removed from it; base qualities were not supplied. Participants in the prospective study were enrolled through a virtual design, were aged about 18 to 89 years, and lived in 24 United States geographic areas. In the prospective study, participants were assigned to cohorts based on the clinical history participants reported in a screening survey and a study questionnaire. Exposed participants had been in contact, within 2 weeks of entering the study, with a person who had a PCR-confirmed or clinician-diagnosed case of COVID-19. Mobile phlebotomists in the prospective study collected whole blood, serum and a nasopharyngeal or oropharyngeal swab from every participant. Prospective study participants could optionally give additional blood draws and questionnaires over an approximately two-month period. Prospective study blood samples were shipped either frozen or at room temperature before DNA extraction.

The source of the sample is a study of blood T cell repertoires in COVID-19 (dated by TCRdb to between 2020 and 2021). At the level of the whole study: The collaborator samples originated in the United States, Italy and Spain and spanned the acute and convalescent phases of COVID-19. Sample metadata almost always included a de-identified subject ID, COVID-19 status, age in years and sex. Samples came from the ongoing ImmuneRACE study (first 160 participants) plus 1,254 subjects from 6 global collaborators. Deeply sampled blood TCRbeta repertoires from subjects exposed to, actively infected with, or recovered from COVID-19 were included in the dataset. The prospective study material was composed of cDNA or gDNA derived from T cells, B-cell-depleted T cells, or PBMCs. Where available, HLA class I and class II types were taken from metadata supplied by the sample provider and were not determined by assay-based typing. The repertoires were released in a freely available public database meant as a resource for research on the immune response to SARS-CoV-2.

According to the germline V gene, CDR1 reads SGDLS and CDR2 reads YYNGEE. The CDR3 holds 13 amino acids from the cysteine to the phenylalanine. Only CDR3 DNA is held: 39 bases, read in frame from base 1. V drops 0 bases and J drops 10 bases, leaving 13 bases in between. The immunoSEQ Assay, a bias-controlled multiplex PCR, was used to amplify TCRbeta CDR3 regions from genomic DNA. Per the original workflow: Within the assay, amplification of reference gene primers was used to estimate how many nucleated cells each sample contained. To quantify the absolute abundance of each unique TCRbeta CDR3 rearrangement, sequence reads were collapsed and filtered. For each sample, productive Simpson clonality was calculated as the square root of Simpson's diversity index over productive rearrangements. Here the immuneACCESS table is served through TCRdb, limited to in-frame sequences with V and J called. Missing clones are a known gap in these copies; in checked studies unresolved V genes cover under half, and the rest lacks a known reason. D and trimming come from the DNA, and the V and J calls and clone size come from that table. Across this sample there are roughly 150,000 clones, with about 80% seen only once. 1.5% to 2% of the sample rests with the top ten.

On the study overall, not on this receptor specifically: Clinical and demographic metadata were provided uncurated, with the amount varying by source and participant.

The sequencing input was PBMCs or T cells enriched from blood (not recorded which). This TCR came from a woman between 18 and 30 years old who had been exposed to COVID-19. The V gene is TRBV9 and the J gene is TRBJ1-2; TRBD1 is a weak D gene call, 6 bases matching. CDR3 loop: CASSVAGDEPYTF. The DNA sequence is given as TGTGCCAGCAGCGTAGCAGGGGACGAACCCTACACCTTC.